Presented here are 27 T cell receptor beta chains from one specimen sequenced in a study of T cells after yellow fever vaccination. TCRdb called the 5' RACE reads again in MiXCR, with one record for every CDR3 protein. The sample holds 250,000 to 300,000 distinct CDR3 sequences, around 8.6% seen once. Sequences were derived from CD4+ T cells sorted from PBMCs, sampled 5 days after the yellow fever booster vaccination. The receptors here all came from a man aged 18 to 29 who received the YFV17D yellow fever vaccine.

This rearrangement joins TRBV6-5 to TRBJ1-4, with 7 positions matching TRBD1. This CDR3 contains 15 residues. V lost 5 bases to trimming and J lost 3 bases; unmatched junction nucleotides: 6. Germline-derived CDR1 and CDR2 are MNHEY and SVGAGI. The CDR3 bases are TGTGCCAGCAGTACGACAGGGCGTTCTAATGAAAAACTGTTTTTT. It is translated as CASSTTGRSNEKLFF.

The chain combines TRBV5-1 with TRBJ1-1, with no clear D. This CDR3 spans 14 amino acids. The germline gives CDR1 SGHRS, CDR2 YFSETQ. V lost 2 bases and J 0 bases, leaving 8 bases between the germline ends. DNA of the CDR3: TGCGCCAGCAGCTTCGAGGGCTTGAACACTGAAGCTTTCTTT. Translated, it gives CASSFEGLNTEAFF.

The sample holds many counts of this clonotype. This chain's CDR3 is CASSLRAGDLYNEQFF. CDR3 DNA: TGTGCCAGCAGCTTACGAGCGGGGGACCTCTACAATGAGCAGTTCTTC. This chain joins TRBV7-3 and TRBJ2-1; 8 nucleotides agree with TRBD2. V lost 2 bases, J lost 3 bases, and 6 bases stayed unmatched. This CDR3 has 16 residues. The germline gives CDR1 SGHTA, CDR2 FQGTGA.

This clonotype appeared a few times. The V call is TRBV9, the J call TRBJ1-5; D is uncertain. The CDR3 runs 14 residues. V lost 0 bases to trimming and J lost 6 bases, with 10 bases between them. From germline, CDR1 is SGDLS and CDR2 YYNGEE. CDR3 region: CASSVGSIGQPQHF. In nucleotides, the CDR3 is TGTGCCAGCAGCGTAGGCAGCATTGGTCAGCCCCAGCATTTT.

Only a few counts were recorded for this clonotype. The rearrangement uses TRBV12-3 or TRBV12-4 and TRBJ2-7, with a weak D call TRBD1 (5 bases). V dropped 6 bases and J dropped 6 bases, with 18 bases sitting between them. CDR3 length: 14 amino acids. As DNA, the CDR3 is TGTGCCAGCAGCTACCGGACCCCCCAGGGCGAGCAGTACTTC. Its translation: CASSYRTPQGEQYF.

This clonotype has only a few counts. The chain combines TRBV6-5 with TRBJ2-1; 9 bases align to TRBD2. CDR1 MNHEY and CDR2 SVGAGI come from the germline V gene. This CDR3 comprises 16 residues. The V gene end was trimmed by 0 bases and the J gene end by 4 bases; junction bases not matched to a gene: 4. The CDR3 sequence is CASSYSTAGGYNEQFF. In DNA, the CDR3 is TGTGCCAGCAGTTACTCGACCGCGGGGGGGTACAATGAGCAGTTCTTC.

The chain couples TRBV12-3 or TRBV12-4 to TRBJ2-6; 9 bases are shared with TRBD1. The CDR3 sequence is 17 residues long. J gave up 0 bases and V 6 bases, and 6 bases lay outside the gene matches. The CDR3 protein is CASRETGGDSGANVLTF. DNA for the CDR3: TGTGCCAGCAGAGAGACAGGGGGTGACTCTGGGGCCAACGTCCTGACTTTC.

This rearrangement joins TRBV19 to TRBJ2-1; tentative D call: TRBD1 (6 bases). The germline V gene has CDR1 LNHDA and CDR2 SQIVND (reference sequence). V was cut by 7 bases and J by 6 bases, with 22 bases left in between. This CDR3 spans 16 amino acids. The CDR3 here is CASTNGWTDRSNEQFF. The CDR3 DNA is TGTGCCAGTACCAACGGCTGGACAGATCGTAGCAATGAGCAGTTCTTC.

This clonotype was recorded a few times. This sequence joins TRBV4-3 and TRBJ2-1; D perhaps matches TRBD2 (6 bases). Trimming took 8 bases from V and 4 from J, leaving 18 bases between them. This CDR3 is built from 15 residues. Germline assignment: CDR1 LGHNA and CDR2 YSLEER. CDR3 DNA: TGCGCCAGCGGATACGGAGGGAAAGTGTACAATGAGCAGTTCTTC. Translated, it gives CASGYGGKVYNEQFF.

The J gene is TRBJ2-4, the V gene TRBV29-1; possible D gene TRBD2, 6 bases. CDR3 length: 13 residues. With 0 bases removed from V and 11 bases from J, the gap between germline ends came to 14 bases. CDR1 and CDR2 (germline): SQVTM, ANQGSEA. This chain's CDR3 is CSVEDEQGLLQYF. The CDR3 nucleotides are TGCAGCGTTGAAGATGAGCAGGGACTGCTTCAGTACTTC.

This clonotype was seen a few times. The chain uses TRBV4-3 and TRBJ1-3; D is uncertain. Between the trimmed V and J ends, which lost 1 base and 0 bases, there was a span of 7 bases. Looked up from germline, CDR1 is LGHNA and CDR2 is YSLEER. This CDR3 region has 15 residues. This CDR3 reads CASSQVGSSGNTIYF. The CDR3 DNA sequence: TGCGCCAGCAGCCAAGTGGGGAGCTCTGGAAACACCATATATTTT.

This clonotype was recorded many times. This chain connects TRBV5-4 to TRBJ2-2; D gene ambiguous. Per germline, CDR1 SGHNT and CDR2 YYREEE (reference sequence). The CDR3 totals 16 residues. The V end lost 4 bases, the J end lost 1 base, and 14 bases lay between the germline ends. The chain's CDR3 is CASSPMVQMNTGELFF. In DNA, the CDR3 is TGTGCCAGCAGCCCGATGGTACAGATGAACACCGGGGAGCTGTTTTTT.

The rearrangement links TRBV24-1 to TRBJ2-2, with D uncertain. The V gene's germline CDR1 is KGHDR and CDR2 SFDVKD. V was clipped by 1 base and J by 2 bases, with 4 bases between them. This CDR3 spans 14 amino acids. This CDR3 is CATSDLSNTGELFF. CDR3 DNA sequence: TGTGCCACCAGTGATTTATCCAACACCGGGGAGCTGTTTTTT.

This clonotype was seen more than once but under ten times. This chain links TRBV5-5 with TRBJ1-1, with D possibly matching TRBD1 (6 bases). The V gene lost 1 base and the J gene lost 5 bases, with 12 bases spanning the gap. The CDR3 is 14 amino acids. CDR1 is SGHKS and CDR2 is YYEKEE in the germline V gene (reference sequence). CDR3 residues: CASSLIGGSTEAFF. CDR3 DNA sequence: TGTGCCAGCAGCTTGATTGGGGGCTCTACTGAAGCTTTCTTT.

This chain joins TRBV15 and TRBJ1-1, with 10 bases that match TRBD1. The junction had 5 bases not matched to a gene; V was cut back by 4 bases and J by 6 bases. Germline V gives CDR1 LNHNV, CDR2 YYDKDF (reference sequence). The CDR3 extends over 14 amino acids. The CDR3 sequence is CATSIETGGSEAFF. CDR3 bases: TGTGCCACCAGCATCGAGACAGGGGGCTCTGAAGCTTTCTTT.

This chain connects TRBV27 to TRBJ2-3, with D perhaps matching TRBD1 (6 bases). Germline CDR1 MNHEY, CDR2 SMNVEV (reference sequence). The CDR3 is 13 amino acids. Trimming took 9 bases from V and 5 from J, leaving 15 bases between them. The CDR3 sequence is CASTRTVLDTQYF. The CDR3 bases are TGTGCCAGTACTAGGACAGTCCTAGATACGCAGTATTTT.

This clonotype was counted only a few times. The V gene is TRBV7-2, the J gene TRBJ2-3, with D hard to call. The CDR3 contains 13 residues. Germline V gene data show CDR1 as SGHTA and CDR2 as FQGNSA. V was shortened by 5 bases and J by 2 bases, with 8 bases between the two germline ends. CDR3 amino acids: CASSGALTDTQYF. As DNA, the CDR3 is TGTGCCAGCAGCGGAGCCCTCACAGATACGCAGTATTTT.

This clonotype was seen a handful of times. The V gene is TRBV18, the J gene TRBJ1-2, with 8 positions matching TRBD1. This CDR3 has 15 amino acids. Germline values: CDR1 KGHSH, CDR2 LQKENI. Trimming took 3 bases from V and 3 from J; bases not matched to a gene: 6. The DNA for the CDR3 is TGTGCCAGCTCACCCCGGACAGGGTGGGACTATGGCTACACCTTC. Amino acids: CASSPRTGWDYGYTF.

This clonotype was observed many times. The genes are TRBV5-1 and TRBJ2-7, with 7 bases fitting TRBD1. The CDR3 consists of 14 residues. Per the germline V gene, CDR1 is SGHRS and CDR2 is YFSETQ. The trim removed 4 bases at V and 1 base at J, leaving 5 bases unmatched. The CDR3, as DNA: TGCGCCAGCAGCGAAACAGGGGTGTCCTACGAGCAGTACTTC. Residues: CASSETGVSYEQYF.

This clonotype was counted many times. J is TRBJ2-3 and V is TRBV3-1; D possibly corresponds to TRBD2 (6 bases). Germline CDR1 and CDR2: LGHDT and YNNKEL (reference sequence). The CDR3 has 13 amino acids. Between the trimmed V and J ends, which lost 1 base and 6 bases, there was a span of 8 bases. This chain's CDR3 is CASSQARGDTQYF. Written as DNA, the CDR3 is TGTGCCAGCAGCCAAGCCCGGGGGGATACGCAGTATTTT.

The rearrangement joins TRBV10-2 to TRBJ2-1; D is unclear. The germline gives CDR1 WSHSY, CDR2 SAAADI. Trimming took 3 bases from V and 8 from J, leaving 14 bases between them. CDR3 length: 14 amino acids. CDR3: CASSEFWGTDEQFF. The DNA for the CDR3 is TGCGCCAGCAGTGAATTTTGGGGTACGGATGAGCAGTTCTTC.

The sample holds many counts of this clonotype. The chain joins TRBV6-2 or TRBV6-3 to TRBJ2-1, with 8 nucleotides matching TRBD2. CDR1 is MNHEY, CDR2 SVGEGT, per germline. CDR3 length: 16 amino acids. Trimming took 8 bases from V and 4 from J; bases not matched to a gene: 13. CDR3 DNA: TGTGCCAGCTACCGGTGGGGCGGGGGGACTTACAATGAGCAGTTCTTC. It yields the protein CASYRWGGGTYNEQFF.

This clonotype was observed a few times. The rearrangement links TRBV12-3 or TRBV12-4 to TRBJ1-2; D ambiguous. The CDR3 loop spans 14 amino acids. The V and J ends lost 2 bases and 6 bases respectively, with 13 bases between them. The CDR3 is CASSLRVWTDGYTF. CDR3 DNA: TGTGCCAGCAGTTTAAGGGTTTGGACGGATGGCTACACCTTC.

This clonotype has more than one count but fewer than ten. Here the CDR3 DNA reads TGTGCCAGCAGTCGGGACAGGGTGTTCTTC. This translates into CASSRDRVFF. The V gene is TRBV12-3 or TRBV12-4, the J gene TRBJ2-1; 9 nucleotides agree with TRBD1. The J segment lost 15 bases and the V segment lost 5 bases, leaving 2 bases of the junction unmatched. The CDR3 is 10 amino acids.

This CDR3 reads CASRRAGAPNEQFF. In DNA form, the CDR3 reads TGTGCCAGCAGACGGGCAGGGGCCCCCAATGAGCAGTTCTTC. The rearrangement uses TRBV7-8 and TRBJ2-1; D possibly corresponds to TRBD1 (6 bases). This CDR3 region has 14 residues. Germline assignment: CDR1 SGHVS and CDR2 FQNEAQ. Trimming pared 6 bases from V and 6 bases from J, leaving 15 bases between.

The CDR3 reads CASSPKGRGNGELFF. CDR3 coding DNA: TGTGCCAGCAGCCCGAAGGGACGGGGTAACGGGGAGCTGTTTTTT. This chain joins TRBV7-2 and TRBJ2-2, with D perhaps being TRBD1 or TRBD2 (5 bases each). The CDR3 is made up of 15 amino acids. V gave up 5 bases and J gave up 7 bases, with 17 bases separating them. Germline CDR1 reads SGHTA; CDR2 reads FQGNSA.

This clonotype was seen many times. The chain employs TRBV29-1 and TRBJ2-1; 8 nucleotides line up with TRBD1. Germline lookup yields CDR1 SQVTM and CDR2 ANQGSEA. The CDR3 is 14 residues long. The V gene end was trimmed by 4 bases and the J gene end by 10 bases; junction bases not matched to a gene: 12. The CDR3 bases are TGCAGCGTTGCTCAAGACAGGGGTACAATGGAGCAGTTCTTC. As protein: CSVAQDRGTMEQFF.